The entry below gives a single T cell receptor (beta chain) sequence along with its context. The sample originates from a study of blood T cell repertoires in COVID-19. This CDR3 has 15 amino acids. In germline, CDR1 is MGHRA, CDR2 YSYEKL. V dropped 0 bases and J dropped 2 bases, with 10 bases sitting between them. Assay: immunoSEQ multiplex PCR; the TCRdb copy retains only in-frame clones and omits some. The sample lists about 200,000 clones, roughly 80% occurring once. The specimen sequenced was peripheral blood. This sequence joins TRBV4-1 and TRBJ1-2; a possible D gene is TRBD1 (5 bases). This sequence was found in a man aged 55-75 years with COVID-19, enrolled during active disease. The CDR3 sequence: CASSQDLGRNYGYTF. CDR3 bases: TGCGCCAGCAGCCAAGATCTGGGGCGGAACTATGGCTACACCTTC.